This is a list of T cell receptor beta chains from one sample in a study of cytomegalovirus exposure and HLA in healthy donors. TCRdb's table, derived via immunoSEQ multiplex PCR, lists solely in-frame clones and lacks some. The sample includes over 100,000 clones. What was sequenced was PBMCs. Receptor source: a man aged 18 to 29 in good health and CMV-seronegative. Both conserved end residues are part of each CDR3. The D gene is left open where the match is weak.

TRBV5-1,13,-,CASSLDYTIEQFF
TRBV2,15,TRBD1,CASVEGQGNYYGYTF
TRBV6-4,13,TRBD2,CASSDTTSDEQFF
TRBV7-9,14,TRBD1,CASSSRQGREKLFF
TRBV7-2,16,TRBD1,CASSLLPGQGSYEQYF
TRBV11-2,17,TRBD1,CASSLVRQGRGTDTQYF
TRBV11-2,13,TRBD1,CASTATGGYEQYF
TRBV27,15,-,CASSFPRVGNNEQFF
TRBV7-2,13,-,CASSLDISYEQYF
TRBV28,13,-,CASRVSPAYEQYF
TRBV30,11,-,CAWRVGSPLHF
TRBV18,12,-,CASSPQPGEQYF
TRBV5-1,14,TRBD2,CASSLDGGAYEQYF
TRBV11-2,12,-,CASSLQGKGVIF
TRBV7-2,13,-,CASRGGRANEQYF
TRBV29-1,14,TRBD2,CSVAGTRKQETQYF
TRBV7-9,16,-,CASSPWEETGTDTQYF
TRBV9,17,-,CASSPWGDVTTKDEQYF
TRBV28,14,-,CASSDRFSNQPQHF
TRBV28,18,TRBD1,CASSSGGPSSDYNSPLHF
TRBV11-3,15,TRBD2,CASSSLAGYSYEQYF
TRBV5-6,14,-,CASSPTGEQETQYF
TRBV15,15,TRBD2,CATSKFAGGSDEQYF
TRBV23-1,15,-,CASSLSTGVTHEQYF
TRBV4-3,20,TRBD1,CASSKGTLGWTGLSTGELFF
TRBV7-8,14,-,CASSSKDGDYEQYF
TRBV28,11,-,CASTERGTQYF
TRBV27,13,-,CASRAGNQETQYF
TRBV4-3,16,TRBD1,CASSRGQGQDNTEAFF
TRBV6-5,15,TRBD1,CASRPPGQGSHEQYF
TRBV5-5,13,-,CASSLVVRETQYF
TRBV5-6,14,TRBD1,CASSSTGTGGGYTF
TRBV5-8,20,-,CASSLIDSGLSSSYNSPLHF
TRBV6-5,14,-,CASSARPENQPQHF
TRBV5-6,12,-,CASSLTENIQYF
TRBV19,13,-,CASSNQGNTEAFF
TRBV4-3,14,TRBD1,CASSQGTGGETQYF
TRBV18,16,-,CASSPYAGSRFNEQFF
TRBV29-1,10,-,CSFHTGTQYF
TRBV7-3,14,TRBD2,CASSLGRGGETQYF